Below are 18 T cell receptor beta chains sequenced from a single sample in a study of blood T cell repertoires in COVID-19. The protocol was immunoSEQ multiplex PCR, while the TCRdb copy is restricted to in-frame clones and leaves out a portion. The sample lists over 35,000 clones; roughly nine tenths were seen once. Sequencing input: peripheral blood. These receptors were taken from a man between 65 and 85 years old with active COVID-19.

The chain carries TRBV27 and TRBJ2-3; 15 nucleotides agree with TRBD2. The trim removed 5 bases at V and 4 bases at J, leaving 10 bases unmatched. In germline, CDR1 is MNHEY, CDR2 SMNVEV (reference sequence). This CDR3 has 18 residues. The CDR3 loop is CASSPWTSGRARADTQYF. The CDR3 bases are TGTGCCAGCAGTCCCTGGACTAGCGGGAGGGCCCGGGCAGATACGCAGTATTTT.

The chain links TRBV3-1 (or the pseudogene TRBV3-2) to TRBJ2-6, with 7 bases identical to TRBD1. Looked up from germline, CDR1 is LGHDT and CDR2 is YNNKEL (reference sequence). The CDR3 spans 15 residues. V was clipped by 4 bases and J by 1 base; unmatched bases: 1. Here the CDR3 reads CASSPRGSGANVLTF. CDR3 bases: TGTGCCAGCAGCCCCAGGGGGTCTGGGGCCAACGTCCTGACTTTC.

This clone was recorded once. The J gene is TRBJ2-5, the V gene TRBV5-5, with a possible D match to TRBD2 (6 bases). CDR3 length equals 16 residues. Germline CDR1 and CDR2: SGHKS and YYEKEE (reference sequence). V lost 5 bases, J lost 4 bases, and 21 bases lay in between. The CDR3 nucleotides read TGTGCCAGCAGTTTCGTGGGACTCCCCTTGGGAGAGACCCAGTACTTC. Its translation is CASSFVGLPLGETQYF.

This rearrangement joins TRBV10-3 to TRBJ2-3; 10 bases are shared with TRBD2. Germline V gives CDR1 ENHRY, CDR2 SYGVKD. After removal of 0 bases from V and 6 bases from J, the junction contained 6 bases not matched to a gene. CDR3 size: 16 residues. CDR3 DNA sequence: TGTGCCATCAGTGAGTCAAGACTAGCGGGTGGGGATACGCAGTATTTT. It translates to CAISESRLAGGDTQYF.

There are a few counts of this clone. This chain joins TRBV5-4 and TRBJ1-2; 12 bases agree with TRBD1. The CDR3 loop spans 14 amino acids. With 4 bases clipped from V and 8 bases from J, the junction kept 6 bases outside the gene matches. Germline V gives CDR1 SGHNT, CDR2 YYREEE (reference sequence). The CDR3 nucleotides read TGTGCCAGCAGCGGGGACAGGGGGCTTATAGGCTACACCTTC. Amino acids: CASSGDRGLIGYTF.

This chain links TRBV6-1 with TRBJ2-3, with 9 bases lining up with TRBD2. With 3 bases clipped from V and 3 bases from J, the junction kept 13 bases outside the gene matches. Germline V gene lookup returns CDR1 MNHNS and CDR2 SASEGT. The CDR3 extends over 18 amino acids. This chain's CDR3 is CASSDLLYLREGTDTQYF. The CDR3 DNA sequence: TGTGCCAGCAGTGACCTACTTTATCTGCGGGAGGGGACAGATACGCAGTATTTT.

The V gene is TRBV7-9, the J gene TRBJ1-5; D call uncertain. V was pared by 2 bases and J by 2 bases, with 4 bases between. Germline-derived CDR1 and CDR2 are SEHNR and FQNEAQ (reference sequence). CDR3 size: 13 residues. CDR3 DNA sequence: TGTGCCAGCAGCTTACAGGGCAATCAGCCCCAGCATTTT. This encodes CASSLQGNQPQHF.

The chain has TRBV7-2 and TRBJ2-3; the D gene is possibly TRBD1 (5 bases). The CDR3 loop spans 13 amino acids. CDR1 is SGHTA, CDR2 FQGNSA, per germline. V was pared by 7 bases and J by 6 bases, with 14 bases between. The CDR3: CASTPARVDTQYF. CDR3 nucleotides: TGTGCCAGCACCCCGGCCAGGGTTGATACGCAGTATTTT.

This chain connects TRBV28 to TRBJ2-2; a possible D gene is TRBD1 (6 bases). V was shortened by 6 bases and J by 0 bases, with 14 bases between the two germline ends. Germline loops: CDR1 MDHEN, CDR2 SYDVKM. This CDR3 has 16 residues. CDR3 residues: CASRPGGRANTGELFF. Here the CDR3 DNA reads TGTGCCAGCAGACCTGGGGGCAGGGCGAACACCGGGGAGCTGTTTTTT. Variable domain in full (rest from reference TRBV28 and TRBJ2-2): DVKVTQSSRYLVKRTGEKVFLECVQDMDHENMFWYRQDPGLGLRLIYFSYDVKMKEKGDIPEGYSVSREKKERFSLILESASTNQTSMYLCASRPGGRANTGELFFGEGSRLTVL.

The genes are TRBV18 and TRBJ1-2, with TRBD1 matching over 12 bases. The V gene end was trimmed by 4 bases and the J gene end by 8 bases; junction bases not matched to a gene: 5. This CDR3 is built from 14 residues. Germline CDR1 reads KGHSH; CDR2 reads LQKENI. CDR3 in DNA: TGTGCCAGCTCACAGGGACAGGGGGCGCGCGGCTACACCTTC. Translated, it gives CASSQGQGARGYTF.

The CDR3 sequence: CASTRRGRGREGEQFF. As DNA, the CDR3 is TGTGCCAGCACCCGAAGAGGCAGGGGGCGCGAGGGTGAGCAGTTCTTC. This rearrangement joins TRBV7-9 to TRBJ2-1; TRBD1 aligns across 8 bases. Per germline, CDR1 SEHNR and CDR2 FQNEAQ (reference sequence). The trim removed 7 bases at V and 9 bases at J, leaving 17 bases unmatched. CDR3 length: 16 amino acids.

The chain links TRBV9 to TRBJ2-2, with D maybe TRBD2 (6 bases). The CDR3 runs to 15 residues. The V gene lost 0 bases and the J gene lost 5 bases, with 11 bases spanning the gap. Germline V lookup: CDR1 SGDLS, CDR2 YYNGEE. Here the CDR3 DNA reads TGTGCCAGCAGCGTAGCGGGGGTCCCTACCGGGGAGCTGTTTTTT. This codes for CASSVAGVPTGELFF.

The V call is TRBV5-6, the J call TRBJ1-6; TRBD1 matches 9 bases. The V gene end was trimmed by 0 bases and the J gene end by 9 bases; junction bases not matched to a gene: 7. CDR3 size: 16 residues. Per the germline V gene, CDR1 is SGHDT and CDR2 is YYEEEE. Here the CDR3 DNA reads TGTGCCAGCAGCTTGGGTATGGGGACAGGGTCTTCACCCCTCCACTTT. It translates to CASSLGMGTGSSPLHF.

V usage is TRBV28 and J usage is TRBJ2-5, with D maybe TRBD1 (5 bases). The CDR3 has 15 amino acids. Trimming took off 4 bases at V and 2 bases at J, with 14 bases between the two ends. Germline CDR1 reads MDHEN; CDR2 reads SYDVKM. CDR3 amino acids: CASSSPLRGQETQYF. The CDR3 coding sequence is TGTGCCAGCAGTTCACCTCTTAGGGGTCAAGAGACCCAGTACTTC.

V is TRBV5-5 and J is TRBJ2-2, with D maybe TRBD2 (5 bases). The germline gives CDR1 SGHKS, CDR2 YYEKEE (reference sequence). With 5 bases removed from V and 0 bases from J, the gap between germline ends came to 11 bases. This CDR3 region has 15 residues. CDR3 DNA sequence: TGTGCCAGCAGATTTGGGAGTTCGAACACCGGGGAGCTGTTTTTT. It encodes CASRFGSSNTGELFF.

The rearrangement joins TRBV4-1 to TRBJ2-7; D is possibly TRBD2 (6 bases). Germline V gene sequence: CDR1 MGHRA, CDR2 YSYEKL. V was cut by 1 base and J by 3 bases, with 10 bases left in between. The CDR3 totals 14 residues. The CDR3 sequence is CASSQGRGYYEQYF. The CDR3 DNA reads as TGCGCCAGCAGCCAAGGGAGGGGTTACTACGAGCAGTACTTC.

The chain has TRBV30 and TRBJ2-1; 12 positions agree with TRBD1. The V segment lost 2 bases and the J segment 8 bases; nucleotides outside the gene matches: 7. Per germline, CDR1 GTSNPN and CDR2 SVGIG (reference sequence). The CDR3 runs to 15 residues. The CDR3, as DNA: TGTGCCTGGAGTCGGGGACAGGGGGCACTTTATGAGCAGTTCTTC. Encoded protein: CAWSRGQGALYEQFF.

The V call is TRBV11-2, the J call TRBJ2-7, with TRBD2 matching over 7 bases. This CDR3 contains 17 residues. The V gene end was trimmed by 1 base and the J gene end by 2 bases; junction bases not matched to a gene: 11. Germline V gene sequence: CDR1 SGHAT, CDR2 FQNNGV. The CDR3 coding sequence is TGTGCCAGCAGCTTAGTGAGAGGGAGGGCCCTCACCTACGAGCAGTACTTC. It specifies CASSLVRGRALTYEQYF. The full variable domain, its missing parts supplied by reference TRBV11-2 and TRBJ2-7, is EAGVAQSPRYKIIEKRQSVAFWCNPISGHATLYWYQQILGQGPKLLIQFQNNGVVDDSQLPKDRFSAERLKGVDSTLKIQPAKLEDSAVYLCASSLVRGRALTYEQYFGPGTRLTVT.